A single sample gave rise to the 9 T cell receptor beta chains below, sequenced in a study of shared clonotypes between healthy human individuals (dated by TCRdb to the early 2020s). Library prep was done by the immunoSEQ multiplex PCR assay. Held by TCRdb, this immuneACCESS table contains in-frame sequences only and omits some clones. Under half of the omission traces to an unresolved V gene where checked; the cause of the rest is unknown. The sample table contains millions of clones; only one count was recorded for less than 95% of them. Roughly 1.1% of the sample rests with the top ten. CD8 naive samples were CD45RO-negative cells positively selected for CCR7, giving a CD45RA+CCR7+ population that excluded TemRA cells. Sequences were obtained from naive CD8+ T cells sorted from blood. This specimen's cell subset or site label, per the study, means: CD45RA+CCR7+. Receptor source: a man younger than 30 in good health.

The J gene is TRBJ1-2, the V gene TRBV21-1. TRBV21-1 is given as a pseudogene. The CDR3 spans 13 residues. The CDR3 sequence: CASSKSARAGYTF. The CDR3 DNA sequence: TGTGCCAGCAGCAAGTCGGCTAGAGCTGGCTACACCTTC.

The chain uses TRBV5-4 and TRBJ2-6; perhaps TRBD2 as D (5 bases). Trimming took 10 bases from V and 1 from J, leaving 12 bases between them. Germline-derived CDR1 and CDR2 are SGHNT and YYREEE (reference sequence). The CDR3 runs to 14 residues. Here the CDR3 DNA reads TGTGCCTCCCGGAGCGGATCTGGGGCCAACGTCCTGACTTTC. Its translation: CASRSGSGANVLTF. The full variable domain, in which reference TRBV5-4 and TRBJ2-6 provide the parts outside the CDR3, is ETGVTQSPTHLIKTRGQQVTLRCSSQSGHNTVSWYQQALGQGPQFIFQYYREEENGRGNFPPRFSGLQFPNYSSELNVNALELDDSALYLCASRSGSGANVLTFGAGSRLTVL.

The rearrangement links TRBV9 to TRBJ2-1; 7 bases map to TRBD2. This CDR3 has 16 amino acids. Germline values: CDR1 SGDLS, CDR2 YYNGEE. Trimming cost V 0 bases and J 0 bases; bases outside gene matches: 3. This CDR3 is CASSVGLADSYNEQFF. DNA of the CDR3: TGTGCCAGCAGCGTAGGGCTAGCGGACTCCTACAATGAGCAGTTCTTC.

The rearrangement joins TRBV11-2 to TRBJ2-3, with 12 bases identical to TRBD1. Germline CDR1 reads SGHAT; CDR2 reads FQNNGV. Losses at the gene ends were 5 bases for V and 0 bases for J; bases not matched to a gene: 12. This CDR3 is built from 19 residues. CDR3 coding DNA: TGTGCCAGCAGCCAGGTTCCGGGACAGGGGGCTGTTAGCACAGATACGCAGTATTTT. Translated: CASSQVPGQGAVSTDTQYF. The full variable domain, with the rest looked up from reference TRBV11-2 and TRBJ2-3, is EAGVAQSPRYKIIEKRQSVAFWCNPISGHATLYWYQQILGQGPKLLIQFQNNGVVDDSQLPKDRFSAERLKGVDSTLKIQPAKLEDSAVYLCASSQVPGQGAVSTDTQYFGPGTRLTVL.

The chain couples TRBV10-2 to TRBJ1-6; D gene ambiguous. Germline V gene sequence: CDR1 WSHSY, CDR2 SAAADI. This CDR3 region has 13 residues. Trimming took off 1 base at V and 8 bases at J, with 6 bases between the two ends. The DNA of the CDR3 is TGCGCCAGCAGTGAGTTGGGTGATTCACCCCTCCACTTT. It specifies CASSELGDSPLHF.

The chain is built from TRBV27 and TRBJ1-1; TRBD1 matches at 11 bases. CDR3 length: 15 residues. Germline V gives CDR1 MNHEY, CDR2 SMNVEV (reference sequence). V gave up 5 bases and J gave up 7 bases; unmatched junction bases: 9. The CDR3 DNA reads TGTGCCAGCAGTAGCCGGGACAGGGGGACGGGTGAAGCTTTCTTT. As protein: CASSSRDRGTGEAFF.

The chain joins TRBV5-4 to TRBJ2-7; unclear D gene. The CDR3 consists of 14 residues. V was trimmed by 2 bases and J by 2 bases, leaving 11 bases between them. Germline V CDR1 and CDR2: SGHNT, YYREEE (reference sequence). The CDR3 DNA reads as TGTGCCAGCAGCTTAGGTCCCACAACCTACGAGCAGTACTTC. It is translated as CASSLGPTTYEQYF.

The chain uses TRBV7-9 and TRBJ2-7; TRBD2 is a possible D gene (6 bases). The germline gives CDR1 SEHNR, CDR2 FQNEAQ (reference sequence). V was clipped by 10 bases and J by 6 bases, with 19 bases between them. The CDR3 spans 13 residues. The CDR3 sequence: CATGEDLLVEQYF. The CDR3 coding sequence is TGTGCCACCGGGGAGGACCTTTTGGTCGAGCAGTACTTC.

V gene TRBV7-9 combines with J gene TRBJ2-5; 9 nucleotides align to TRBD2. Per the germline V gene, CDR1 is SEHNR and CDR2 is FQNEAQ (reference sequence). This CDR3 comprises 16 residues. The V segment lost 2 bases and the J segment 5 bases; nucleotides outside the gene matches: 9. CDR3 loop: CASSLPGGGALETQYF. The CDR3 coding sequence is TGTGCCAGCAGCTTACCCGGCGGGGGGGCTTTGGAGACCCAGTACTTC. The full variable domain, in which reference TRBV7-9 and TRBJ2-5 provide the parts outside the CDR3, is DTGVSQNPRHKITKRGQNVTFRCDPISEHNRLYWYRQTLGQGPEFLTYFQNEAQLEKSRLLSDRFSAERPKGSFSTLEIQRTEQGDSAMYLCASSLPGGGALETQYFGPGTRLLVL.